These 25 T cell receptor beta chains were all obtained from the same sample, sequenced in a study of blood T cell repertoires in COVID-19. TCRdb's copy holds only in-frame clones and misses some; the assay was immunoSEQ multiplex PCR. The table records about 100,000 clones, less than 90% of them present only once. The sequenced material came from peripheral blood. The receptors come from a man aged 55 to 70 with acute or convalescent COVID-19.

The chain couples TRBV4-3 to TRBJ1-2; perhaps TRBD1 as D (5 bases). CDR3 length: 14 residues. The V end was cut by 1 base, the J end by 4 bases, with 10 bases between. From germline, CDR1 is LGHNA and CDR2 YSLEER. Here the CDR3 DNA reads TGCGCCAGCAGCCAAGTTGGGGGGGGCTATGGCTACACCTTC. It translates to CASSQVGGGYGYTF.

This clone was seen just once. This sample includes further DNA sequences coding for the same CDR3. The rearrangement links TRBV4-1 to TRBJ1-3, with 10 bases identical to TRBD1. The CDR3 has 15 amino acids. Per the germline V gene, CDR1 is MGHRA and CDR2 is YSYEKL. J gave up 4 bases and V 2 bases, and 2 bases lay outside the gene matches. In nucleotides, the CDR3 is TGCGCCAGCAGCCAATCGACAGGGGGCGGAAACACCATATATTTT. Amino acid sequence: CASSQSTGGGNTIYF.

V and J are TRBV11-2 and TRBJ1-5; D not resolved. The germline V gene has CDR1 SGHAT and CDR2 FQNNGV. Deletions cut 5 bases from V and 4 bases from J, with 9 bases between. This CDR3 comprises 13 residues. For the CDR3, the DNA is TGTGCCAGCAGCCAAAACAGAAATCAGCCCCAGCATTTT. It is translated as CASSQNRNQPQHF.

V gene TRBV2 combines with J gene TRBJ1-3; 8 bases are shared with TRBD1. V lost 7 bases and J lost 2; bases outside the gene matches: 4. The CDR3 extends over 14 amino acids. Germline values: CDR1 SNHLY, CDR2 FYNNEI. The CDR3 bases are TGTGCCAGCACTCAACAGGGGGCTGGAAACACCATATATTTT. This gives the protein CASTQQGAGNTIYF.

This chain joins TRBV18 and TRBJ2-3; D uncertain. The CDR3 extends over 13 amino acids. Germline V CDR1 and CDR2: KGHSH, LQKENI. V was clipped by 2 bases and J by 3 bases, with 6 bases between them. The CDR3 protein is CASSPASTDTQYF. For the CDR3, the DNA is TGTGCCAGCTCACCAGCGTCGACAGATACGCAGTATTTT.

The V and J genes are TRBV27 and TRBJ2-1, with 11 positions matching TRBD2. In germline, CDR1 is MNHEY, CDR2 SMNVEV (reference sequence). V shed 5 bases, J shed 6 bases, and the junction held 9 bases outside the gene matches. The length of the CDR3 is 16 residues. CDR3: CASSTLSGLAGNEQFF. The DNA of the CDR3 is TGTGCCAGCAGTACCCTTTCCGGACTAGCGGGCAATGAGCAGTTCTTC.

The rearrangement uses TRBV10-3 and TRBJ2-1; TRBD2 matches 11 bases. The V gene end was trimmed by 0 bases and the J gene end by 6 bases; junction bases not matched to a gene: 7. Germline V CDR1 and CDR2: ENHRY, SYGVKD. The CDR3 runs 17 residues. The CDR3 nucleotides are TGTGCCATCAGTGAGTCGGGTAGCGGGGGGGCCTTCAATGAGCAGTTCTTC. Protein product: CAISESGSGGAFNEQFF.

The CDR3 is CAISDGGRTYGYTF. The DNA of the CDR3 is TGTGCCATCAGTGATGGGGGCAGGACATATGGCTACACCTTC. The chain combines TRBV10-3 with TRBJ1-2, with D maybe TRBD1 (6 bases). CDR1 is ENHRY and CDR2 is SYGVKD in the germline V gene. V dropped 3 bases and J dropped 5 bases, with 13 bases sitting between them. The CDR3 runs to 14 residues.

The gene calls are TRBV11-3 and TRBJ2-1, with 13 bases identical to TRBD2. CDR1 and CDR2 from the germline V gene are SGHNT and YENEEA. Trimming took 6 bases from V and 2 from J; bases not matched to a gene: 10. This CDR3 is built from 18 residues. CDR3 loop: CASSLFTSGGVAYNEQFF. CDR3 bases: TGTGCCAGCAGTTTATTCACTAGCGGGGGGGTGGCCTACAATGAGCAGTTCTTC.

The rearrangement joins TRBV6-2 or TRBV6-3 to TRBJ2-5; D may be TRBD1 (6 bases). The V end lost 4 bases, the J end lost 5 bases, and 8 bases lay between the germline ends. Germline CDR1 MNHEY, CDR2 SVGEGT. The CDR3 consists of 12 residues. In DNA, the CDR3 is TGTGCCAGCAGTTTCAGGGGTGAGACCCAGTACTTC. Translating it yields CASSFRGETQYF.

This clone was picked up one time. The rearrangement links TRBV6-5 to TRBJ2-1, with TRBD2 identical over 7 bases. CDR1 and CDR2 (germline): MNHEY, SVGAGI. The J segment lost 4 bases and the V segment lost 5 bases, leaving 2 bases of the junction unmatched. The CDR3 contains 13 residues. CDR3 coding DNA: TGTGCCAGCAGTCGGGGAGGGTACAATGAGCAGTTCTTC. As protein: CASSRGGYNEQFF.

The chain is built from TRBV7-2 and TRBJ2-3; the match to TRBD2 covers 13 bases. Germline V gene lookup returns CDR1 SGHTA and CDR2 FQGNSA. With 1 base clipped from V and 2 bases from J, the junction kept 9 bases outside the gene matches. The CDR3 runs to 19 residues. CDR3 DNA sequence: TGTGCCAGCAGCTTAGTCCCGGGACTAGCGGGGACGCACACAGATACGCAGTATTTT. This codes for CASSLVPGLAGTHTDTQYF. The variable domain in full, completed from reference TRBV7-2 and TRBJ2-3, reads GAGVSQSPSNKVTEKGKDVELRCDPISGHTALYWYRQSLGQGLEFLIYFQGNSAPDKSGLPSDRFSAERTGGSVSTLTIQRTQQEDSAVYLCASSLVPGLAGTHTDTQYFGPGTRLTVL.

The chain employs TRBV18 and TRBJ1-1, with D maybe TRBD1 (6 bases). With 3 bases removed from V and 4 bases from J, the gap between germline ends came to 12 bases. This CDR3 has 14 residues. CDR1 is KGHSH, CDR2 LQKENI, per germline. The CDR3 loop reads CASSPGGGGTEAFF. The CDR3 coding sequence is TGTGCCAGCTCACCTGGGGGCGGGGGCACTGAAGCTTTCTTT.

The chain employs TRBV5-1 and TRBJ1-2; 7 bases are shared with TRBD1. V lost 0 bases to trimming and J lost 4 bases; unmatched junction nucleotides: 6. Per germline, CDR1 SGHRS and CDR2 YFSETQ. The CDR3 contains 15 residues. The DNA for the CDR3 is TGCGCCAGCAGCTTGGACGGACAGGACATCTATGGCTACACCTTC. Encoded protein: CASSLDGQDIYGYTF.

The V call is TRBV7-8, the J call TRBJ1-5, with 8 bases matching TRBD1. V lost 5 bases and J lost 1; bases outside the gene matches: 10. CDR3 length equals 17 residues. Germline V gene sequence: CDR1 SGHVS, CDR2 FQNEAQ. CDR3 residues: CASSILRDRRSNQPQHF. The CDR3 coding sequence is TGTGCCAGCAGCATACTCCGGGACAGGAGAAGCAATCAGCCCCAGCATTTT.

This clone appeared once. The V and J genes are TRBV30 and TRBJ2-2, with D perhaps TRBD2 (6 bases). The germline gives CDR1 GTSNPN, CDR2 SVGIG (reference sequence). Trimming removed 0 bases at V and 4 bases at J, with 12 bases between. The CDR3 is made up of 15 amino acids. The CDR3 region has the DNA TGTGCCTGGAGTGTAGGGCTAGCGTCCACCGGGGAGCTGTTTTTT. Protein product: CAWSVGLASTGELFF.

The CDR3 bases are TGTGCCAGCAGCCCTTTGTACAGCCCTAGCACAGATACGCAGTATTTT. Its translation: CASSPLYSPSTDTQYF. V usage is TRBV7-2 and J usage is TRBJ2-3; D not certain. CDR1 and CDR2 (germline): SGHTA, FQGNSA. This CDR3 spans 16 amino acids. V dropped 5 bases and J dropped 0 bases, with 15 bases sitting between them. Full variable domain (rest looked up from reference TRBV7-2 and TRBJ2-3): GAGVSQSPSNKVTEKGKDVELRCDPISGHTALYWYRQSLGQGLEFLIYFQGNSAPDKSGLPSDRFSAERTGGSVSTLTIQRTQQEDSAVYLCASSPLYSPSTDTQYFGPGTRLTVL.

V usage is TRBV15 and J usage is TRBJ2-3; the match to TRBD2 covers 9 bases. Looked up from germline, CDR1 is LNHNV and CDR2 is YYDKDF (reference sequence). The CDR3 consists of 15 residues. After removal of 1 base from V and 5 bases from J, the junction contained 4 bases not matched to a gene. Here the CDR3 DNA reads TGTGCCACCAGCAGAGGAGCGGGGGGCGGAGATACGCAGTATTTT. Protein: CATSRGAGGGDTQYF.

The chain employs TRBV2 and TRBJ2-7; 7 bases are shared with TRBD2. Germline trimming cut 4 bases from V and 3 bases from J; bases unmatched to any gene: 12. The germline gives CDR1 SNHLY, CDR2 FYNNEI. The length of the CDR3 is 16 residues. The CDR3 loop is CASSAVVRDYFYEQYF. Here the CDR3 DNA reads TGTGCCAGCAGTGCCGTAGTCCGGGACTATTTCTACGAGCAGTACTTC.

The CDR3 bases are TGTGCCAGCAGCCTTAGCGGGGAGATCGGGGAGCTGTTTTTT. It specifies CASSLSGEIGELFF. The V and J genes are TRBV7-2 and TRBJ2-2; 8 nucleotides line up with TRBD2. The ends lost 5 bases at V and 7 bases at J; junction bases unmatched: 6. Germline loops: CDR1 SGHTA, CDR2 FQGNSA. The CDR3 totals 14 residues.

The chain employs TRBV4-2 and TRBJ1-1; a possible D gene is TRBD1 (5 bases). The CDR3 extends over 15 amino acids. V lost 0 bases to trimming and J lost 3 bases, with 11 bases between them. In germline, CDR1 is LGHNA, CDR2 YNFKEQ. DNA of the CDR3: TGTGCCAGCAGCCAAGAGGCAGGGTGGGACACTGAAGCTTTCTTT. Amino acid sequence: CASSQEAGWDTEAFF.

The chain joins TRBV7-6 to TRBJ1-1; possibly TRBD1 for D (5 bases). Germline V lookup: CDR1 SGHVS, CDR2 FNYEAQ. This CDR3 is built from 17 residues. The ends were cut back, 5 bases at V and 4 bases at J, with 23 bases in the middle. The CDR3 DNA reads TGTGCCAGCAGCCATTATTCGGACTTTTCCGGGGGCACTGAAGCTTTCTTT. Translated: CASSHYSDFSGGTEAFF.

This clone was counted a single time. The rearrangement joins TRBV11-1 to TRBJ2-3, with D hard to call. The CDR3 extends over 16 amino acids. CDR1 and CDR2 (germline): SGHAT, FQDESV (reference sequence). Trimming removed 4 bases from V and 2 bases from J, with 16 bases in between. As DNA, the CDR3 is TGTGCCAGCAGCTCCCGCTCCCTAGATATCACAGATACGCAGTATTTT. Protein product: CASSSRSLDITDTQYF.

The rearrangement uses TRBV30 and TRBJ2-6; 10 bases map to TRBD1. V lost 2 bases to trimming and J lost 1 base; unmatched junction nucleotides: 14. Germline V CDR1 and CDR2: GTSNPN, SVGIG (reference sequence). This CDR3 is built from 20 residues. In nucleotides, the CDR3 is TGTGCCTGGAGTACTTATTTTCCCAGACAGGGGGCTTCTGGGGCCAACGTCCTGACTTTC. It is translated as CAWSTYFPRQGASGANVLTF.

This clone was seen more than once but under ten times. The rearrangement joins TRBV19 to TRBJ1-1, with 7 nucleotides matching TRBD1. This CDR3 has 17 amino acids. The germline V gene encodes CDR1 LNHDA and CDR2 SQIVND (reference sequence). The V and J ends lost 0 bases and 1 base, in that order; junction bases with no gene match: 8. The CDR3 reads CASSIDSGTVGNTEAFF. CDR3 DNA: TGTGCCAGTAGTATAGACTCCGGGACAGTTGGGAACACTGAAGCTTTCTTT.